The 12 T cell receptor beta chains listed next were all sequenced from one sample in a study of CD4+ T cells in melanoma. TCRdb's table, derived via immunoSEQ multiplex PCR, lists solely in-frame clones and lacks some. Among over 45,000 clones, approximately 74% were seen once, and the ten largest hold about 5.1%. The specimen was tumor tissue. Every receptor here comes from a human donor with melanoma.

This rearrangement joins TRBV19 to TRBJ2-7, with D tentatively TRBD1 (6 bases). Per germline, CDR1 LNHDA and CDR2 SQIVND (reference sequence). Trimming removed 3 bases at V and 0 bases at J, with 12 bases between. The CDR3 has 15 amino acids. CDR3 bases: TGTGCCAGTAGTATTAAGACAGGACTCTCCTACGAGCAGTACTTC. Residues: CASSIKTGLSYEQYF.

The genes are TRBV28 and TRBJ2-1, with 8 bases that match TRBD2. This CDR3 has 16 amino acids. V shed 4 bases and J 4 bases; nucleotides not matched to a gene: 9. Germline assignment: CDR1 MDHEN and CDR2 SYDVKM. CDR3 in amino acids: CASSSYRGGSYNEQFF. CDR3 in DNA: TGTGCCAGCAGTTCCTATCGGGGGGGTTCTTACAATGAGCAGTTCTTC.

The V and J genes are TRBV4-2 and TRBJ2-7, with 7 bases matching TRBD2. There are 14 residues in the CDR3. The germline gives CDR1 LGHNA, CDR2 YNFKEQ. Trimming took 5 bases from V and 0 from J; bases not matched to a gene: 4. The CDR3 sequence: CASSWGTTSYEQYF. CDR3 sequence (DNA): TGTGCCAGCAGCTGGGGGACTACCTCCTACGAGCAGTACTTC.

As DNA, the CDR3 is TGTGCCAGCAGCCGTCTCTCCTACGAGCAGTACTTC. Its translation: CASSRLSYEQYF. V usage is TRBV7-2 and J usage is TRBJ2-7; no firm D call. V shed 5 bases and J shed 0 bases, with 5 bases lying between them. CDR3 length equals 12 residues. The V gene's germline CDR1 is SGHTA and CDR2 FQGNSA.

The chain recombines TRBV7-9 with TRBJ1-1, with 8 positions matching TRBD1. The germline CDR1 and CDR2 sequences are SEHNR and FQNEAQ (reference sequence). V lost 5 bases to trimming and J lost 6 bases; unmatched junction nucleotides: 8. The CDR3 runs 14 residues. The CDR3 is CASSGWVTGAEAFF. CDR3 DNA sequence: TGTGCCAGCAGCGGGTGGGTGACAGGGGCTGAAGCTTTCTTT.

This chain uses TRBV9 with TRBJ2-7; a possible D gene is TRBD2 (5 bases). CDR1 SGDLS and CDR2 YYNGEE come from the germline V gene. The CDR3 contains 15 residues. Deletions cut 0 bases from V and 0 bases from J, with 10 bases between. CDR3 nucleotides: TGTGCCAGCAGCGTAGGACTACCGAACTCCTACGAGCAGTACTTC. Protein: CASSVGLPNSYEQYF.

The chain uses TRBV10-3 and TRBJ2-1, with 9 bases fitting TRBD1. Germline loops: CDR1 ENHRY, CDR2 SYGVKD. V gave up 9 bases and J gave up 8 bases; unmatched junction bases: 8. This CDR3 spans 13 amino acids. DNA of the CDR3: TGTGCCATTGGGGAACAGGGGGCATATGAGCAGTTCTTC. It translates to CAIGEQGAYEQFF.

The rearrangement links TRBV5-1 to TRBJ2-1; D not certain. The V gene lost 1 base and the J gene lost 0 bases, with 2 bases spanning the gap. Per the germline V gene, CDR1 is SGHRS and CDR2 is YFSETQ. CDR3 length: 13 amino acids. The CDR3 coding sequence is TGCGCCAGCAGCTTGTCCTCCTACAATGAGCAGTTCTTC. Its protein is CASSLSSYNEQFF.

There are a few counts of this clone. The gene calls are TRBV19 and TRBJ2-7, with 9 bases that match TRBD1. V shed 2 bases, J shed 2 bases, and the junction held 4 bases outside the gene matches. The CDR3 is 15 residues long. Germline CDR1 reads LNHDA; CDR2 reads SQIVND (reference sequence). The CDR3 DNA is TGTGCCAGTAGTATACAACAGGGGGCGGCCTACGAGCAGTACTTC. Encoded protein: CASSIQQGAAYEQYF.

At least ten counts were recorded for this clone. CDR3 sequence reads: CAWSASTGSSYEQYF. The CDR3 nucleotides are TGTGCCTGGAGTGCCTCGACAGGGAGCTCCTACGAGCAGTACTTC. The rearrangement uses TRBV30 and TRBJ2-7; 7 bases map to TRBD1. Losses at the gene ends were 1 base for V and 0 bases for J; bases not matched to a gene: 6. This CDR3 contains 15 residues. Per the germline V gene, CDR1 is GTSNPN and CDR2 is SVGIG (reference sequence).

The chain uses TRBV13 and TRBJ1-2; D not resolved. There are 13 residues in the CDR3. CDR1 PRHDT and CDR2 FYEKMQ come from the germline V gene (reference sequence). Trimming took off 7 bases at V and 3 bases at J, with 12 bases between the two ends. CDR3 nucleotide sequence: TGTGCCAGCAACGAGGGATTCCACTATGGCTACACCTTC. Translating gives CASNEGFHYGYTF.

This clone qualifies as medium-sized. CDR3 region: CASSVGASNQPQHF. Written as DNA, the CDR3 is TGTGCCAGCAGTGTGGGGGCCAGCAATCAGCCCCAGCATTTT. The genes are TRBV2 and TRBJ1-5, with a possible D match to TRBD1 (6 bases). CDR3 size: 14 residues. V shed 4 bases and J shed 1 base, with 8 bases lying between them. CDR1 is SNHLY and CDR2 is FYNNEI in the germline V gene.